This T cell receptor (beta chain) was profiled in a study of control samples from healthy donors and cancer patients. CDR1 is LNHDA, CDR2 SQIVND, per germline (reference sequence). V lost 7 bases and J 8 bases, leaving 11 bases between the germline ends. The CDR3 sequence is 11 residues long. The assay was immunoSEQ multiplex PCR, and TCRdb's table has in-frame clones only and misses some. The data show 130,000 or so clones, roughly nine tenths seen once. The clonotype originates from a man aged 18 to 29 in good health. The sequencing input was blood. The chain couples TRBV19 to TRBJ1-1, with D uncertain. CDR3: CASTKTSEAFF. The CDR3 bases are TGTGCCAGTACTAAAACCTCGGAAGCTTTCTTT. The entire variable domain, with the rest obtained from reference TRBV19 and TRBJ1-1, is as follows: DGGITQSPKYLFRKEGQNVTLSCEQNLNHDAMYWYRQDPGQGLRLIYYSQIVNDFQKGDIAEGYSVSREKKESFPLTVTSAQKNPTAFYLCASTKTSEAFFGQGTRLTVV.